The clone carrying this T cell receptor beta chain was observed many times. This sample is drawn from a study of T-cell reconstitution after alpha-beta-depleted transplantation in children. Preparation of the TCRbeta library was carried out with unique molecular identifiers. TCRdb reprocessed the PCR reads with MiXCR, giving one entry per CDR3 protein. Of about 360,000 distinct CDR3 sequences listed, roughly 14% are singletons. The CDR3 covers 14 residues. Trimming took 6 bases from V and 0 from J; bases not matched to a gene: 1. CDR1 and CDR2 from the germline V gene are MRHNA and SNTAGT. The clonotype originates from a human donor who donated a stem cell graft to a child with Fanconi anemia. The source was PBMCs, collected from the stem cell graft. The rearrangement links TRBV6-4 to TRBJ2-1, with 8 positions matching TRBD2. The CDR3 is CASSRGGSYNEQFF. CDR3 DNA: TGTGCCAGCAGCCGGGGGGGCTCCTACAATGAGCAGTTCTTC.